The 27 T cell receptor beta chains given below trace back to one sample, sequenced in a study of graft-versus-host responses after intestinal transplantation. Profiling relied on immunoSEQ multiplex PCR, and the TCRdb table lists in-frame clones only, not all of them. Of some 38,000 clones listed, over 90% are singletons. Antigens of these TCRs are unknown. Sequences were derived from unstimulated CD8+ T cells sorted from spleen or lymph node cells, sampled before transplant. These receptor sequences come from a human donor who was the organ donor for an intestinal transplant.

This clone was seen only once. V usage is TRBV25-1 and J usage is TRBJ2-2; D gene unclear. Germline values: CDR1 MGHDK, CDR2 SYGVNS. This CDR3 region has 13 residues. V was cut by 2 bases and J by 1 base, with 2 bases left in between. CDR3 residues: CASSEQNTGELFF. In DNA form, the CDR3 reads TGTGCCAGCAGTGAACAGAACACCGGGGAGCTGTTTTTT.

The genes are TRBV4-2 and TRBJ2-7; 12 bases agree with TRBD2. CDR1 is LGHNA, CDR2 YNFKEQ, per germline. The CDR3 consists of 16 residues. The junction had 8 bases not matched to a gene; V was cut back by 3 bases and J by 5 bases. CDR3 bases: TGTGCCAGCAGCCATAAGGGACTAGCGGGCTTCAACGAGCAGTACTTC. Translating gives CASSHKGLAGFNEQYF.

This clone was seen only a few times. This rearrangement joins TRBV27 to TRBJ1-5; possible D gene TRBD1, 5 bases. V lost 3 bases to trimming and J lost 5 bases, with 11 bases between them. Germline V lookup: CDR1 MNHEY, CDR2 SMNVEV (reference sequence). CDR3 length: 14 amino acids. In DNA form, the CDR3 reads TGTGCCAGCAGTTTCCTCCGGGACCATCAGCCCCAGCATTTT. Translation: CASSFLRDHQPQHF.

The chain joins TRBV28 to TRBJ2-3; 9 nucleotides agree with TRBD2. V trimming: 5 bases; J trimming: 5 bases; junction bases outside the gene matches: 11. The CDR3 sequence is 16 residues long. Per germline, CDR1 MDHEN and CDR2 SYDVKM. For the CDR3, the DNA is TGTGCCAGCAGTGAACTTAGCGGGGGAGGGATAGATACGCAGTATTTT. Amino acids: CASSELSGGGIDTQYF.

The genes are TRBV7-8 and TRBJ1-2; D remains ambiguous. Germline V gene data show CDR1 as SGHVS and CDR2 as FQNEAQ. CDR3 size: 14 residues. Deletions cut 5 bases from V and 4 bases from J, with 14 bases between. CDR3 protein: CASSIGLVGYGYTF. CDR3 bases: TGTGCCAGCAGCATCGGTTTGGTCGGCTATGGCTACACCTTC.

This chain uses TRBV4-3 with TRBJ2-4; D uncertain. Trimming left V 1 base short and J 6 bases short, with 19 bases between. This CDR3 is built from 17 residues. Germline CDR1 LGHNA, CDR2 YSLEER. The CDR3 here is CASSQARNLAELNIQYF. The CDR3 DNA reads TGCGCCAGCAGCCAAGCCCGAAATCTTGCCGAACTAAACATTCAGTACTTC.

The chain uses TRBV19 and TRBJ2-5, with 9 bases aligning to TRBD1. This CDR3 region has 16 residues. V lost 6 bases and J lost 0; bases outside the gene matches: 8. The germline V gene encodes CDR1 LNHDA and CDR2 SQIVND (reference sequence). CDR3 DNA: TGTGCCAGTAGCCGGGGACAGGGAACGTACCAAGAGACCCAGTACTTC. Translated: CASSRGQGTYQETQYF.

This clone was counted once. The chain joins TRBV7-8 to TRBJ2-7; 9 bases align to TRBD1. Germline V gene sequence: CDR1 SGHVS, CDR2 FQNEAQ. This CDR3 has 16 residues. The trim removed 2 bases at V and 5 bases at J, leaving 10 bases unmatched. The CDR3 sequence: CASSLYRAGQGHEQYF. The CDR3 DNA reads TGTGCCAGCAGCTTATATCGGGCGGGACAGGGCCACGAGCAGTACTTC.

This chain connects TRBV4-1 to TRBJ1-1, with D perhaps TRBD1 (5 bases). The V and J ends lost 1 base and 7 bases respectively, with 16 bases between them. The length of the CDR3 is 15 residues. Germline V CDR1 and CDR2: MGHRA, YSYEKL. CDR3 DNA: TGCGCCAGCAGCCAAGTGGCGTCGGGAGGGGTTGAAGCTTTCTTT. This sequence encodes CASSQVASGGVEAFF.

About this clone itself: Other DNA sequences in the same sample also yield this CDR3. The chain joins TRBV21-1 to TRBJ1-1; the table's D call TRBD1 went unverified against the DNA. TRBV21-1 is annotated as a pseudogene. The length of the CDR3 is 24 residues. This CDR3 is CASSPYGVSFLHPHSQGRGTEAFF. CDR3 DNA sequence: TGTGCCAGCAGTCCCTATGGTGTCTCATTCCTCCATCCCCACTCACAGGGAAGGGGAACTGAAGCTTTCTTT.

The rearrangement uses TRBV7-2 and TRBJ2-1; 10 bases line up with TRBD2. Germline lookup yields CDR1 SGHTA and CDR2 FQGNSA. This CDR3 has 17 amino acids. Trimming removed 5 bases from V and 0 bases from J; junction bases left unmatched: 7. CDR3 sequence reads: CASSLGLAGGSYNEQFF. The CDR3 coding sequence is TGTGCCAGCAGCCTTGGGTTAGCGGGAGGCTCCTACAATGAGCAGTTCTTC.

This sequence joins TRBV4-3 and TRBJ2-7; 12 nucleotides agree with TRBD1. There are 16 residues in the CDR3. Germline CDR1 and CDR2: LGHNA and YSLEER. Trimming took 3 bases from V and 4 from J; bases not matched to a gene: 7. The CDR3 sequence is CASSHDPGQGAYEQYF. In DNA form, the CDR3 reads TGCGCCAGCAGCCATGATCCGGGACAGGGGGCGTACGAGCAGTACTTC.

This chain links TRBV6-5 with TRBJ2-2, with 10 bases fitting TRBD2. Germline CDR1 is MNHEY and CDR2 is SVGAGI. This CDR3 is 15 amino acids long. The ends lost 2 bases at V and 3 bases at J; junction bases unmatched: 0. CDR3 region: CASSYGLADTGELFF. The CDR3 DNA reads TGTGCCAGCAGTTACGGACTAGCGGACACCGGGGAGCTGTTTTTT.

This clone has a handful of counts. CDR3 residues: CASQALQSPGTREGELFF. The CDR3 nucleotides are TGTGCCAGCCAAGCTTTACAGTCACCCGGGACGAGGGAGGGGGAGCTGTTTTTT. The chain has TRBV2 and TRBJ2-2; the D gene could be TRBD1 or TRBD2 (5 bases each). The CDR3 runs to 18 residues. Germline V lookup: CDR1 SNHLY, CDR2 FYNNEI. V lost 8 bases and J lost 8, with 30 bases in between. Drawing the rest from reference TRBV2 and TRBJ2-2, the complete variable domain is EPEVTQTPSHQVTQMGQEVILRCVPISNHLYFYWYRQILGQKVEFLVSFYNNEISEKSEIFDDQFSVERPDGSNFTLKIRSTKLEDSAMYFCASQALQSPGTREGELFFGEGSRLTVL.

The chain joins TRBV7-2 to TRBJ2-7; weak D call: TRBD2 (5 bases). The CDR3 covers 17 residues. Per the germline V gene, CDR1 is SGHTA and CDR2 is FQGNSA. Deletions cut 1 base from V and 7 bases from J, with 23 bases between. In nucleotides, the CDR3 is TGTGCCAGCAGCTTAGAACTAGTTTTGACCTTGGGGAAAGAGCAGTACTTC. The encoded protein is CASSLELVLTLGKEQYF.

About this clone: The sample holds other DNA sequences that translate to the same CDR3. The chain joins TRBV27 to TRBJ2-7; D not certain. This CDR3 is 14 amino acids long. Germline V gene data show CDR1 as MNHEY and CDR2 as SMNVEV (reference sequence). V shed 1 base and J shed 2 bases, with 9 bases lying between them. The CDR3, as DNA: TGTGCCAGCAGTTTATGGGGTACCGCCTACGAGCAGTACTTC. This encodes CASSLWGTAYEQYF.

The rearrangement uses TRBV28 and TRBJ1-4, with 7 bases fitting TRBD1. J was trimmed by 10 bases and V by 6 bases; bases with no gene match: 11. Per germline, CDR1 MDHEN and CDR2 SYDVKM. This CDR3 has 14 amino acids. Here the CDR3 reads CASSLLDRVGKLFF. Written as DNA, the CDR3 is TGTGCCAGCAGCCTACTTGACAGGGTCGGAAAACTGTTTTTT.

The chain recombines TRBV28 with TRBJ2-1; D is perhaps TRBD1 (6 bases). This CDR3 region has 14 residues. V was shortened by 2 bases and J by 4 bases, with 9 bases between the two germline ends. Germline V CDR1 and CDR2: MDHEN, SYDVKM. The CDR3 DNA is TGTGCCAGCAGTTTAGAGACAGGTTACAATGAGCAGTTCTTC. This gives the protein CASSLETGYNEQFF.

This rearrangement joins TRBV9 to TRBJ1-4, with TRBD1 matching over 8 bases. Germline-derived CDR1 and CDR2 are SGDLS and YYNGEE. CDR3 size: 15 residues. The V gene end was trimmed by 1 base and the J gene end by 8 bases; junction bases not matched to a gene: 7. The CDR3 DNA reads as TGTGCCAGCAGCGTATCTCAGGGGGCGGGCGAAAAACTGTTTTTT. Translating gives CASSVSQGAGEKLFF.

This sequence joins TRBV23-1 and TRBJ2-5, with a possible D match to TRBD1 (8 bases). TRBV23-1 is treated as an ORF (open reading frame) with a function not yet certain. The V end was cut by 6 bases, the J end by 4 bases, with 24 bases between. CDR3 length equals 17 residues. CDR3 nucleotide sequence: TGCGCCAGCAGGGGAGGGGACAGGACTCCCGTCGGAGAGACCCAGTACTTC. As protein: CASRGGDRTPVGETQYF.

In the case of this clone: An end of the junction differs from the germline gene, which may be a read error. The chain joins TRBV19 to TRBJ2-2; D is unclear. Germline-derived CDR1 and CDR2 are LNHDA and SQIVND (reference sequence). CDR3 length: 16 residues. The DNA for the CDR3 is TGTGCCAGTAGTACCCGGACCAGCACCCTCTCCGGCGAGCTGTTTTTT. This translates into CASSTRTSTLSGELFF.

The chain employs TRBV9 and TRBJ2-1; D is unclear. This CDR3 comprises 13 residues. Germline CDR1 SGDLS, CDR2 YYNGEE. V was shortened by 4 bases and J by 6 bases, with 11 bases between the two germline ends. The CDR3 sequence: CASSPEWRNEQFF. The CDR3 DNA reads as TGTGCCAGCAGCCCCGAGTGGCGCAATGAGCAGTTCTTC.

The chain's CDR3 is CASSLGEGGPSGANVLTF. CDR3 DNA: TGTGCCAGCAGCTTAGGTGAAGGGGGCCCCTCTGGGGCCAACGTCCTGACTTTC. This sequence joins TRBV11-2 and TRBJ2-6; 7 bases are a match to TRBD1. V trimming: 1 base; J trimming: 0 bases; junction bases outside the gene matches: 6. This CDR3 comprises 18 residues. The germline CDR1 and CDR2 sequences are SGHAT and FQNNGV.

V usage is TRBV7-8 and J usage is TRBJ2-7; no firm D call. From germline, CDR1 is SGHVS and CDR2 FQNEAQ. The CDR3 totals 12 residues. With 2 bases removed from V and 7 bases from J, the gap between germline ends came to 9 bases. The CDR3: CASSLSASEQYF. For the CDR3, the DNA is TGTGCCAGCAGCTTATCCGCGAGTGAGCAGTACTTC.

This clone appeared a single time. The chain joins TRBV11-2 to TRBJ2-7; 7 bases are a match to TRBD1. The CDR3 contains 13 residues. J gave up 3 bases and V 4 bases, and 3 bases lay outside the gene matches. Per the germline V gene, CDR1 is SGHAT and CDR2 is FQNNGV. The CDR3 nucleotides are TGTGCCAGCAGCTCAGGGACAGACTACGAGCAGTACTTC. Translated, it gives CASSSGTDYEQYF.

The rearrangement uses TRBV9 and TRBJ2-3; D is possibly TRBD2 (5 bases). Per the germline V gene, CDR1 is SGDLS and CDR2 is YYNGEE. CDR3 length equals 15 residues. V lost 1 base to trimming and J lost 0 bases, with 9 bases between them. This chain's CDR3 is CASSVNSASTDTQYF. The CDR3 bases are TGTGCCAGCAGCGTAAATAGCGCGAGCACAGATACGCAGTATTTT.

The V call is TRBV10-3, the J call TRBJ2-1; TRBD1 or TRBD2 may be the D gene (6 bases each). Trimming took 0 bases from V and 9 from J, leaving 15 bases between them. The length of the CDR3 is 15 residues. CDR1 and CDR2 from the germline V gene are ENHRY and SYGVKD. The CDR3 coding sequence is TGTGCCATCAGTGAGTCGTATCGGGGGCCGGGTGAGCAGTTCTTC. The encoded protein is CAISESYRGPGEQFF.